The 14 T cell receptor beta chains below all came from one sample that was sequenced in a study of blood T cell repertoires in COVID-19. The repertoire was sequenced with immunoSEQ multiplex PCR; TCRdb's copy has only in-frame clones and lacks some. Of 380,000 or so clones in the sample, 70% to 85% were seen once. Sequencing was performed on peripheral blood. The receptor source for this set is a human donor with acute or convalescent COVID-19. The donor label of this sample is uncertain.

This chain links TRBV9 with TRBJ2-4, with 7 bases matching TRBD2. The germline V gene encodes CDR1 SGDLS and CDR2 YYNGEE. J was trimmed by 9 bases and V by 4 bases; bases with no gene match: 10. CDR3 length equals 14 residues. For the CDR3, the DNA is TGTGCCAGCAGCTCAGAGACGGGCGGGGGCATTCAGTACTTC. This codes for CASSSETGGGIQYF.

This clone was seen a single time. The V and J genes are TRBV2 and TRBJ2-7; D is unresolved. V was shortened by 7 bases and J by 3 bases, with 13 bases between the two germline ends. Germline loops: CDR1 SNHLY, CDR2 FYNNEI. The CDR3 is 13 residues long. The CDR3, as DNA: TGTGCCAGCAAGTTTAGGAGCCACTACGAGCAGTACTTC. Amino acids: CASKFRSHYEQYF.

The gene calls are TRBV10-3 and TRBJ2-1; D gene uncertain. The CDR3 totals 11 residues. Trimming left V 6 bases short and J 3 bases short, with 3 bases between. Germline V gene sequence: CDR1 ENHRY, CDR2 SYGVKD. The CDR3 DNA follows: TGTGCCATCAGCCGCTACAATGAGCAGTTCTTC. This codes for CAISRYNEQFF.

The V and J genes are TRBV5-1 and TRBJ2-2; D gene uncertain. CDR3 length: 11 residues. Germline V gives CDR1 SGHRS, CDR2 YFSETQ. The ends were cut back, 7 bases at V and 4 bases at J, with 5 bases in the middle. In nucleotides, the CDR3 is TGCGCCAGCGGGCGCACCGGGGAGCTGTTTTTT. This gives the protein CASGRTGELFF.

This rearrangement joins TRBV5-1 to TRBJ2-1; TRBD1 might be the D (6 bases). V was shortened by 4 bases and J by 6 bases, with 14 bases between the two germline ends. This CDR3 is 14 amino acids long. From germline, CDR1 is SGHRS and CDR2 YFSETQ. The CDR3 loop is CASSTLQGFNEQFF. DNA for the CDR3: TGCGCCAGCAGCACATTACAGGGATTCAATGAGCAGTTCTTC.

In DNA, the CDR3 is TGCAGCGTTGCTGGACAGGGGGTTTGGAATGAGCAGTTCTTC. Translated: CSVAGQGVWNEQFF. This chain joins TRBV29-1 and TRBJ2-1, with 10 bases matching TRBD1. Germline values: CDR1 SQVTM, CDR2 ANQGSEA. Trimming at V came to 4 bases and at J to 7 bases, leaving 7 bases not matched to a gene. The CDR3 consists of 14 residues.

This chain uses TRBV19 with TRBJ1-1; tentative D call: TRBD1 (5 bases). Trimming cost V 7 bases and J 0 bases, with 21 bases left between them. Germline CDR1 and CDR2: LNHDA and SQIVND (reference sequence). The CDR3 sequence is 17 residues long. CDR3 DNA sequence: TGTGCCAGTACCCTCACCGGGGGGATAATCATGAACACTGAAGCTTTCTTT. Translating it yields CASTLTGGIIMNTEAFF.

Note on this clone: This same CDR3 is encoded by further DNA sequences in the sample. V gene TRBV5-5 combines with J gene TRBJ2-5; 9 bases line up with TRBD2. Germline lookup yields CDR1 SGHKS and CDR2 YYEKEE (reference sequence). V was clipped by 4 bases and J by 5 bases; unmatched bases: 12. This CDR3 spans 16 amino acids. CDR3 sequence (DNA): TGTGCCAGCAGCAACCTTCGCGGCGGGGGGGCGGAGACCCAGTACTTC. As protein: CASSNLRGGGAETQYF.

The V gene is TRBV29-1, the J gene TRBJ1-3, with a tentative D call TRBD1 (6 bases). CDR3 length: 13 amino acids. CDR1 and CDR2 (germline): SQVTM, ANQGSEA. The V gene lost 4 bases and the J gene lost 4 bases, with 11 bases spanning the gap. CDR3 DNA: TGCAGCGTTGTCGGGCAGGGGGGAAACACCATATATTTT. Its protein is CSVVGQGGNTIYF.

In this sample, this clone turned up a few times. V usage is TRBV7-6 and J usage is TRBJ2-2; weak D call: TRBD2 (6 bases). Trimming shortened V by 1 base and J by 4 bases, and 10 bases separated the two germline ends. CDR3 length equals 15 residues. Germline lookup yields CDR1 SGHVS and CDR2 FNYEAQ. The CDR3 nucleotides are TGTGCCAGCAGCTTAGAGGGCGGGGTCACCGGGGAGCTGTTTTTT. Translating gives CASSLEGGVTGELFF. Full variable domain (missing parts from reference TRBV7-6 and TRBJ2-2): GAGVSQSPRYKVTKRGQDVALRCDPISGHVSLYWYRQALGQGPEFLTYFNYEAQQDKSGLPNDRFSAERPEGSISTLTIQRTEQRDSAMYRCASSLEGGVTGELFFGEGSRLTVL.

V and J are TRBV12-3 or TRBV12-4 and TRBJ2-1; D is uncertain. This CDR3 comprises 12 residues. V lost 5 bases and J 7 bases, leaving 9 bases between the germline ends. DNA of the CDR3: TGTGCCAGCAGTCTCCAGGTGAATGAGCAGTTCTTC. Protein: CASSLQVNEQFF.

This clone was found once. The chain employs TRBV14 and TRBJ2-3; 15 bases match TRBD2. The CDR3 is made up of 15 amino acids. CDR1 and CDR2 from the germline V gene are SGHDN and FVKESK. The J segment lost 8 bases and the V segment lost 5 bases, leaving 5 bases of the junction unmatched. The CDR3 sequence is CASSGGLAGGVTQYF. CDR3 coding DNA: TGTGCCAGCAGCGGAGGACTAGCGGGAGGGGTTACGCAGTATTTT.

The chain recombines TRBV11-2 with TRBJ2-1; 9 positions agree with TRBD2. This CDR3 has 16 residues. Germline V gene data show CDR1 as SGHAT and CDR2 as FQNNGV. Losses at the gene ends were 0 bases for V and 7 bases for J; bases not matched to a gene: 7. The CDR3 DNA reads as TGTGCCAGCAGCTTAGATGCGGGGGGGCCTTCAAATGAGCAGTTCTTC. Encoded protein: CASSLDAGGPSNEQFF.

V and J are TRBV10-3 and TRBJ1-1, with D perhaps TRBD1 (5 bases). CDR3 size: 12 residues. V was pared by 10 bases and J by 2 bases, with 11 bases between. The germline gives CDR1 ENHRY, CDR2 SYGVKD. This CDR3 is CASRAGNTEAFF. The CDR3, as DNA: TGTGCCAGCAGGGCGGGTAACACTGAAGCTTTCTTT.